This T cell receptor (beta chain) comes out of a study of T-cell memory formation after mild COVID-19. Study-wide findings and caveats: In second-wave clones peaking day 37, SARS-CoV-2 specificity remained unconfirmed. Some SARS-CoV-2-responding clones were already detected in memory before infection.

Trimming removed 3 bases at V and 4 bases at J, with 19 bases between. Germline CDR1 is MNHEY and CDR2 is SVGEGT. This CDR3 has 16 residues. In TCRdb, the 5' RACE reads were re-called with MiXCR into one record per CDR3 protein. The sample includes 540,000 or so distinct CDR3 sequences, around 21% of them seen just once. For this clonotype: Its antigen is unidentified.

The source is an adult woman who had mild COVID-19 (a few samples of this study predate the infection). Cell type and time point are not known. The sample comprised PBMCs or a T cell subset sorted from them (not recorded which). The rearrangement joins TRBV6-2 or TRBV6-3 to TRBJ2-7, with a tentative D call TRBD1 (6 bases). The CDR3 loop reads CASSYESGTLSYEQYF. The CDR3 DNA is TGTGCCAGCAGTTATGAGTCTGGGACATTATCATACGAGCAGTACTTC.